This T cell receptor beta chain was captured by sequencing in a study of T cell responses to AZD1222 COVID-19 vaccine (dated by TCRdb to about 2021). At the level of the whole study: TCR sequencing covered about 230 trial participants: nearly 210 given two doses of AZD1222 and 26 given two doses of MenACWY control vaccine. Trial participants were enrolled into age subgroups of 18-55, 56-69 and 70-plus years, which contained 148, 28 and 57 TCR-sequenced participants, respectively. Overall study outcomes, separate from this receptor: Conclusions about previously exposed vaccinees are limited, since just five to seven AZD1222 recipients were seropositive for SARS-CoV-2 at baseline. Reportedly, close to half of the unique spike-specific TCRs recognized epitopes lying outside the regions that are mutated in the B.1.351 and B.1.1.7 variants. Spike-specific TCR breadth and depth rose significantly after two AZD1222 doses compared with day 0 and with MenACWY recipients. The vaccine-associated CD4 TCRs covered the entire spike protein, and the dominant responses fell in regions 160-218 and 743-854. Most participants were white British and females outnumbered males, and the authors suggested that clonal diversity may have been underestimated. In the small 56-69-year group, the increase in depth fell short of significance, most likely because of low power. Because no day 14 peak-response samples were available, the repertoires could be characterized only after the peak T cell response.

This clone was recorded once. Its target antigen remains unknown. No much larger clonotype is one base removed from it; base qualities were not supplied. The CDR3 regions of human TCRbeta chains were subjected to immunosequencing. The study's processing was this. Repertoire TCRs were checked for matches against a reference library of SARS-CoV-2-specific TCRs that had been generated using the MIRA antigen-specificity platform. Breadth was defined as the fraction of unique TCRs that were SARS-CoV-2-associated, and depth was defined as the fraction of total T cells that were SARS-CoV-2-associated. Using the MIRA data, every spike-specific TCR was mapped to the spike region that the TCR reacted to and assigned to either a CD4 or a CD8 class. Log10-transformed breadth and depth values were compared by one-way ANOVA with Sidak's multiple comparisons tests. The table was pulled from immuneACCESS by TCRdb, which kept in-frame rearrangements only. Such tables lose some clones; where checked, under half of the loss comes from unresolved V genes, and the rest has no known cause. V, J and clone size derive from that table, while D and trimming were established from the DNA sequence. Here the sample has under 150,000 clones; approximately 78% occur a single time. About 4% of the sample comes from the top ten.

Reading the label with the study, this specimen's time point is: baseline before first vaccination. The treatment or condition label, read with the paper, signifies: meningococcal conjugate vaccine given as trial control. Samples from vaccinated people were obtained from the UK trials COV001 and COV002, which included a single-blind randomized controlled phase 2/3 trial of AZD1222 (ChAdOx1 nCoV-19) in healthy adults. For TCRbeta chain sequencing, PBMC samples from trial participants were taken at day 0 and at day 28 after the second dose. Based on the germline V gene, the CDR1 and CDR2 sequences are SGHTA and FQGTGA. Counted from cysteine to phenylalanine, this CDR3 has 15 amino acids. The read is trimmed to its CDR3 DNA, 45 bases read in frame from base 1. V is trimmed back by 5 bases and J by 7 bases, and the junction contains 8 bases that no gene match accounts for.

The chain employs TRBV7-3 and TRBJ2-3; a stretch of 11 junction bases matches TRBD1. This TCR was sampled from an adult in good health. This specimen consisted of peripheral blood, obtained on day 0 of MenACWY control vaccination. The DNA is as follows: TGTGCCAGCAGCCCCCACCGGGACAGGGGGAATACGCAGTATTTT. It translates to CASSPHRDRGNTQYF.